This T cell receptor (beta chain) comes out of a study of T cell changes during pregnancy in multiple sclerosis. After removal of 3 bases from V and 8 bases from J, the junction contained 9 bases not matched to a gene. CDR1 and CDR2 from the germline V gene are SGHVS and FNYEAQ. CDR3 length: 16 amino acids. Produced via immunoSEQ multiplex PCR; TCRdb's table is partial and in-frame only. This sample has over 50,000 clones, with around 93% found just once. The clonotype was recovered from a female donor with multiple sclerosis, enrolled in a pregnancy study. The chain couples TRBV7-6 to TRBJ2-1, with 11 bases matching TRBD1. Specimen: peripheral blood, collected in the second trimester of pregnancy. CDR3 protein: CASSLVRTGGRDEQFF. The CDR3 coding sequence is TGTGCCAGCAGCTTGGTCAGGACAGGGGGCCGTGATGAGCAGTTCTTC.